This T cell receptor (beta chain) is from a study of T cells in Graves' hyperthyroidism and ophthalmopathy. Points from the study as a whole: Blood also carried most thyroid clonotypes expanded above 0.001.

Researchers took RNA transcripts and amplified the TCR beta CDR3 regions from them. In the first-round RT-PCR of the TCR CDR3, the HTBI primer set was used. TCRdb itself ran the multiplex PCR reads through MiXCR, one entry per CDR3 protein. This sample has some 350,000 distinct CDR3 sequences, with around a quarter found just once. The germline V and J ends were trimmed by 4 bases and 6 bases, with 18 bases remaining between them. The CDR3 contains 16 residues. Germline lookup yields CDR1 MGHRA and CDR2 YSYEKL. This clonotype was counted only a few times. Antigen: not known. The genes are TRBV4-1 and TRBJ2-2; TRBD1 or TRBD2 may be the D gene (5 bases each). The source material was blood. The TCR was taken from a man aged 45-60 years with Graves' hyperthyroidism. The CDR3 protein is CASSPPGAGNSGELFF. In DNA, the CDR3 is TGCGCCAGCAGCCCCCCCGGGGCAGGGAATTCCGGGGAGCTGTTTTTT.